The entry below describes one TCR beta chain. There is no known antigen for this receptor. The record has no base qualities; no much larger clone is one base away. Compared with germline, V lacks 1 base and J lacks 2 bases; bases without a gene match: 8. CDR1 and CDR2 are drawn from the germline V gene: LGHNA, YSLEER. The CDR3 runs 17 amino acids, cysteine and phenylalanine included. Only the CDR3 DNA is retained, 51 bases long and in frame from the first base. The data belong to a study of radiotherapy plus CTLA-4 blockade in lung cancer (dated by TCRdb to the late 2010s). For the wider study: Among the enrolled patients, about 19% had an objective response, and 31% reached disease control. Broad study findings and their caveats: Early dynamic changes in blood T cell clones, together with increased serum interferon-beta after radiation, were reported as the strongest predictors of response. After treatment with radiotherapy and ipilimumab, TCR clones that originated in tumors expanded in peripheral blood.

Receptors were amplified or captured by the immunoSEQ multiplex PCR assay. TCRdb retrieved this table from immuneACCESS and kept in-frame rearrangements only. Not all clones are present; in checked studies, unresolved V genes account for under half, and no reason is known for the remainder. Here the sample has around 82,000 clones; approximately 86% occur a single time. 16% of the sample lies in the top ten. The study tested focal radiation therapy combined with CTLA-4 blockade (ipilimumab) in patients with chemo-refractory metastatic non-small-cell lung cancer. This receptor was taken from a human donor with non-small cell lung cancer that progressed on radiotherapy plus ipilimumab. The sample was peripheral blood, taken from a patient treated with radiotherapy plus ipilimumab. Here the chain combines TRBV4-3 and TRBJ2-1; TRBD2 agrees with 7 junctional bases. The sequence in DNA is TGCGCCAGCAGCCAAGGGGTTGGCGGGGGACCCTACAATGAGCAGTTCTTC. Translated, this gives CASSQGVGGGPYNEQFF.